Below, 4 T cell receptor beta chains from the same sample are listed, as sequenced in a study of blood T cell repertoires in COVID-19. Produced via immunoSEQ multiplex PCR; TCRdb's table is partial and in-frame only. The sample shows roughly 410,000 clones, about nine tenths of them seen only once. The sequenced sample consisted of peripheral blood. The receptors derive from a woman in her thirties or forties with COVID-19, enrolled during active disease.

CDR3 loop: CASSSRQGELEKLFF. The CDR3, as DNA: TGTGCCAGCAGTTCCAGACAGGGCGAATTGGAAAAACTGTTTTTT. V usage is TRBV28 and J usage is TRBJ1-4; 7 nucleotides align to TRBD1. The J segment lost 8 bases and the V segment lost 4 bases, leaving 10 bases of the junction unmatched. Germline values: CDR1 MDHEN, CDR2 SYDVKM. This CDR3 spans 15 amino acids.

This clone came up once. The chain couples TRBV4-1 to TRBJ2-7; the D gene is possibly TRBD2 (7 bases). The CDR3 sequence is 15 residues long. Looked up from germline, CDR1 is MGHRA and CDR2 is YSYEKL. V lost 1 base and J lost 7, with 17 bases in between. The CDR3 protein is CASSQGSWGGWEQYF. CDR3 in DNA: TGCGCCAGCAGCCAAGGTTCATGGGGGGGCTGGGAGCAGTACTTC.

This clone was picked up one time. Other nucleotide sequences in the sample specify the same CDR3. The chain uses TRBV28 and TRBJ1-2, with 8 bases matching TRBD1. The trim removed 3 bases at V and 8 bases at J, leaving 5 bases unmatched. This CDR3 has 13 residues. Germline V gene sequence: CDR1 MDHEN, CDR2 SYDVKM. CDR3 nucleotides: TGTGCCAGCAGTTTGTCGACAGGGGTCGGCTACACCTTC. Amino acids: CASSLSTGVGYTF.

The rearrangement joins TRBV4-3 to TRBJ2-3; TRBD2 is a possible D gene (6 bases). The CDR3 runs to 13 residues. Trimming cost V 0 bases and J 5 bases, with 6 bases left between them. Germline V gene data show CDR1 as LGHNA and CDR2 as YSLEER. This chain's CDR3 is CASSQEGGDTQYF. CDR3 bases: TGCGCCAGCAGCCAAGAGGGGGGAGATACGCAGTATTTT.